This T cell receptor beta chain was found in a study of somatic mutations in cytotoxic T cells in rheumatoid arthritis. Study-level background: Certain T-cell populations stained with V beta antibodies were FACS-sorted to nearly 100% purity, and V beta1+ cells were TCRB-sequenced. Study-level findings and limits: Levels of CD8+ T-cell clonality in rheumatoid arthritis patients were statistically indistinguishable from those seen in age-matched healthy controls, with no significant difference. An increase in CD8+ clonality with age was seen in rheumatoid arthritis patients but not in healthy controls.

The V and J ends lost 4 bases and 2 bases respectively, with 12 bases between them. Germline lookup yields CDR1 PRHDT and CDR2 FYEKMQ (reference sequence). The CDR3 extends over 14 amino acids. This table comes from immunoSEQ multiplex PCR, and its TCRdb copy is limited to in-frame clones, with some not included. The sample carries 15,000 to 20,000 clones, approximately 74% recorded once. This clone has a single count. The antigen remains unidentified. After CD4+ and CD8+ cells were isolated by positive magnetic bead selection, their purity was checked by flow cytometry. Sequences were obtained from CD8+ T cells sorted from blood. The TCR originated in a man aged 60-69 years in good health. The chain links TRBV13 to TRBJ2-7; tentatively, D is TRBD2 (5 bases). The CDR3 reads CASSSEDGTYEQYF. The DNA for the CDR3 is TGTGCCAGCAGCTCGGAGGACGGAACCTACGAGCAGTACTTC.